Detailed here is one T cell receptor beta chain. Its antigen is not known. TCRdb independently ran MiXCR on the 5' RACE reads; one entry per CDR3 protein. The data show around 30,000 distinct CDR3 sequences, about 25% seen once. Purified naive CD4+ T cells were depleted of CD25+ Tregs. General study points: In terms of TCR gene usage, tumor memory CD4+ T cells clustered together with blood and lymph node memory CD4+ cells, as well as with lymph node naive CD4+ cells. Larger-cohort validation covered only one TCR beta V-J rearrangement.

The CDR3 has 12 residues. Looked up from germline, CDR1 is SQVTM and CDR2 is ANQGSEA. V gave up 6 bases and J gave up 3 bases; unmatched junction bases: 4. Material: naive CD4+ T cells sorted from a lymph node. Stated subset: naive CD4+ T cells, CD4+CD45RA+CD25-. This receptor was identified in a female donor with breast cancer. The J gene is TRBJ2-5, the V gene TRBV29-1; TRBD2 matches 7 bases. The CDR3 region has the DNA TGCAGCGTGGGACTACGGAAAGAGACCCAGTACTTC. It yields the protein CSVGLRKETQYF.